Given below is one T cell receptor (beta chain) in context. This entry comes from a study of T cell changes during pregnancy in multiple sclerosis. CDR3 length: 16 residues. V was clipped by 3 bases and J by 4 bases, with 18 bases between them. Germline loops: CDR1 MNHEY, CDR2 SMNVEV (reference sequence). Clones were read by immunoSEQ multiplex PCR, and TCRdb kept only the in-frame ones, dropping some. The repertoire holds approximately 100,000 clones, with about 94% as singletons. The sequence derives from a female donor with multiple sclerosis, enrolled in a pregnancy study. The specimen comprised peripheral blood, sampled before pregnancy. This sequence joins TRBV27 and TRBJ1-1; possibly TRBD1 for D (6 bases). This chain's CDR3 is CASSFSGQFPGTEAFF. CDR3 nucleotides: TGTGCCAGCAGTTTTTCCGGACAGTTCCCGGGCACTGAAGCTTTCTTT.